This T cell receptor beta chain was captured in a study of Ad26.COV2.S vaccination and SARS-CoV-2 variants. Study information: Among those in the COV1001 Ad26.COV2.S trial arm was the donor. Study-wide results and caveats: The TCR breadth and depth analyses may have understated or missed part of the total T cell responses.

A note on this clone: Its antigen is still unknown.

As to treatment: some 20 received Ad26.COV2.S at low or high dose, single or two shots; 5 received placebo; per-sample allocation not given. Sample collection was performed on day 63 after the first vaccine or placebo injection. An adult aged 18-55 years in Boston served as the donor. The vaccine antigen was prefusion-stabilized Wuhan SARS-CoV-2 spike. Profiling relied on immunoSEQ multiplex PCR, and the TCRdb table lists in-frame clones only, not all of them. This repertoire shows under 300,000 clones, 70% to 90% found once; its top ten account for less than 3.5%. CDR1 and CDR2 from the germline V gene are SQVTM and ANQGSEA. The CDR3 is 12 amino acids. V was pared by 8 bases and J by 7 bases, with 8 bases of the junction left unmatched.

The chain uses TRBV29-1 and TRBJ1-2; 9 nucleotides agree with TRBD1. This clonotype originated in a person between 18 and 60 years old who received the Ad26.COV2.S COVID-19 vaccine or a placebo. The sample consisted of peripheral blood, taken in a trial of Ad26.COV2.S vaccine versus placebo. The DNA of the CDR3 is TGCAGCTTTGTGGGGGACAGGGCTGGCTACACCTTC. It encodes CSFVGDRAGYTF.